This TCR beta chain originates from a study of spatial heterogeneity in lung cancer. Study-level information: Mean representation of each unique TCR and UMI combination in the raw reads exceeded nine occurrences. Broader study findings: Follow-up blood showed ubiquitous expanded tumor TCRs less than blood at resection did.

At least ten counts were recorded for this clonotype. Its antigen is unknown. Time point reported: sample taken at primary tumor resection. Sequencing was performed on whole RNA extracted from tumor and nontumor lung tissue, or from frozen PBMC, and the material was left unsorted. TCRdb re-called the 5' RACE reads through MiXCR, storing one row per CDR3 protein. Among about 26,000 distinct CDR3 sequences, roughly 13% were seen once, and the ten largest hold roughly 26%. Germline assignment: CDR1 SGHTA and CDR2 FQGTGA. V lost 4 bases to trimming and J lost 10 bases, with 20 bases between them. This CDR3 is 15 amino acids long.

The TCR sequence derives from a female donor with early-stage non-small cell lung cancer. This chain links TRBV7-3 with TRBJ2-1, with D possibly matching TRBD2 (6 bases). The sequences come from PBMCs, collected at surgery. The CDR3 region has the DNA TGTGCCAGCAGCTCCATGGCTGGCGGGAAGGGGGAGCAGTTCTTC. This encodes CASSSMAGGKGEQFF. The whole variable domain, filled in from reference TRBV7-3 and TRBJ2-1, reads GAGVSQTPSNKVTEKGKYVELRCDPISGHTALYWYRQSLGQGPEFLIYFQGTGAADDSGLPNDRFFAVRPEGSVSTLKIQRTERGDSAVYLCASSSMAGGKGEQFFGPGTRLTVL.